This is a list of T cell receptor beta chains from one sample in a study of T cell responses to AZD1222 COVID-19 vaccine. The protocol was immunoSEQ multiplex PCR, while the TCRdb copy is restricted to in-frame clones and leaves out a portion. The repertoire consists of more than 90,000 clones, with approximately 84% occurring once and the leading ten covering approximately 14%. Sequenced material: peripheral blood, taken 28 days after the second AZD1222 dose. The receptors were gathered from an adult who received the AZD1222 COVID-19 vaccine. The CDR3 runs from the conserved cysteine through the conserved F or W. The order of the fields is V gene, J gene, clone size, D gene, CDR3 DNA, CDR3 protein. A D gene is named only where the DNA matches it firmly. Clone sizes are given selectively: once, few, many, or a class where the clone is expanded.

V: TRBV27
J: TRBJ2-7
size: NA
D: NA
DNA: TGTGCCAGCGGACATCGCTTAGGCTACGAGCAGTACTTC
CDR3: CASGHRLGYEQYF

V: TRBV29-1
J: TRBJ2-2
size: once
D: TRBD1
DNA: TGCAGCGCCTCGGGACAGTTGAACACCGGGGAGCTGTTTTTT
CDR3: CSASGQLNTGELFF

V: TRBV29-1
J: TRBJ2-5
size: NA
D: TRBD2
DNA: TGCAGCGTATCGGCGGGAGGACAAGAGACCCAGTACTTC
CDR3: CSVSAGGQETQYF

V: TRBV7-2
J: TRBJ2-5
size: NA
D: TRBD2
DNA: TGTGCCAGCAGCCCGGGGACTACGCGGGGGGCGGAGACCCAGTACTTC
CDR3: CASSPGTTRGAETQYF

V: TRBV7-2
J: TRBJ2-7
size: NA
D: NA
DNA: TGTGCCAGCAGCCCCTTTGGGCCCTACGAGCAGTACTTC
CDR3: CASSPFGPYEQYF

V: TRBV29-1
J: TRBJ1-1
size: NA
D: TRBD1
DNA: TGCAGCGCCCAGCCCGACAGGGGCAAAGCTTTCTTT
CDR3: CSAQPDRGKAFF

V: TRBV19
J: TRBJ1-6
size: NA
D: NA
DNA: TGTGCCAGTAGTACGCCCGGTGCAGCCGGTTCACCCCTCCACTTT
CDR3: CASSTPGAAGSPLHF

V: TRBV19
J: TRBJ1-3
size: NA
D: TRBD1
DNA: TGTGCCAGTAGCCGGACTTTGACAGGGGGAAACACCATATATTTT
CDR3: CASSRTLTGGNTIYF

V: TRBV5-1
J: TRBJ2-7
size: NA
D: NA
DNA: TGCGCCAGCAGCTTGGCCCCTGGAGAGCAGTACTTC
CDR3: CASSLAPGEQYF

V: TRBV3-1/TRBV3-2
J: TRBJ1-3
size: NA
D: NA
DNA: TGTGCCAGCAGCCAATCATTTGGGACAAACCCTGGAAACACCATATATTTT
CDR3: CASSQSFGTNPGNTIYF

V: TRBV19
J: TRBJ1-2
size: NA
D: NA
DNA: TGTGCCAGTAGACAGGCTCCCTATGGCTACACCTTC
CDR3: CASRQAPYGYTF

V: TRBV9
J: TRBJ1-6
size: NA
D: NA
DNA: TGTGCCAGCAGCGTTCGGCCGGGGGGAAATTCACCCCTCCACTTT
CDR3: CASSVRPGGNSPLHF

V: TRBV11-2
J: TRBJ1-6
size: NA
D: NA
DNA: TGTGCCAGCAGCTTATATTCTGAAAATTCACCCCTCCACTTT
CDR3: CASSLYSENSPLHF

V: TRBV3-1/TRBV3-2
J: TRBJ2-1
size: NA
D: NA
DNA: TGTGCCAGCAGCTCAGACCACCTAGCGAGGAGGGGTGAGCAGTTCTTC
CDR3: CASSSDHLARRGEQFF

V: TRBV7-6
J: TRBJ2-6
size: NA
D: NA
DNA: TGTGCCAGCAGCTTAGAAGGGGGGGGCTCTGGGGCCAACGTCCTGACTTTC
CDR3: CASSLEGGGSGANVLTF

V: TRBV5-1
J: TRBJ1-1
size: NA
D: NA
DNA: TGCGCCAGCAGCTTGGGGGTTTTGCCGATGAACACTGAAGCTTTCTTT
CDR3: CASSLGVLPMNTEAFF

V: TRBV7-9
J: TRBJ2-7
size: NA
D: TRBD1
DNA: TGTGCCAGCAGCCCACCCGGGACAGGGGACAGAGAGCAGTACTTC
CDR3: CASSPPGTGDREQYF

V: TRBV19
J: TRBJ1-5
size: NA
D: NA
DNA: TGTGCCAGTAGTCCGGCTACTGGCAGGGCGCATCAGCCCCAGCATTTT
CDR3: CASSPATGRAHQPQHF

V: TRBV11-3
J: TRBJ1-1
size: large
D: NA
DNA: TGTGCCAGCAGCTTGGGGGTTTTGGGCGAAGCTTTCTTT
CDR3: CASSLGVLGEAFF

V: TRBV5-6
J: TRBJ1-2
size: once
D: NA
DNA: TGTGCCAGCAGCTTGGGTAATAACTATGGCTACACCTTC
CDR3: CASSLGNNYGYTF

V: TRBV4-1
J: TRBJ1-3
size: NA
D: NA
DNA: TGCGCCAGCAGCCAAGAACTCGGCAGCTCTGGAAACACCATATATTTT
CDR3: CASSQELGSSGNTIYF

V: TRBV9
J: TRBJ2-1
size: NA
D: NA
DNA: TGTGCCAGCAGCGTAGATATCCCCTCGGGTGAGCAGTTCTTC
CDR3: CASSVDIPSGEQFF

V: TRBV5-1
J: TRBJ2-1
size: once
D: TRBD1
DNA: TGCGCCAGCAGCGTGGGACAGGGAGCTGAGCAGTTCTTC
CDR3: CASSVGQGAEQFF